These 31 T cell receptor beta chains originate from one sample sequenced in a study of T cell responses to AZD1222 COVID-19 vaccine. Assay used: immunoSEQ multiplex PCR; TCRdb lists only in-frame clones, some missing. Of around 100,000 clones listed, 86% are singletons. The sample was peripheral blood, taken on day 0 of AZD1222 vaccination. The receptors come from an adult in good health.

This clone was recorded a few times. This chain joins TRBV5-1 and TRBJ1-5; no clear D gene. This CDR3 is 13 amino acids long. Trimming left V 4 bases short and J 2 bases short, with 7 bases between. Germline V lookup: CDR1 SGHRS, CDR2 YFSETQ. The CDR3 reads CASSQLGNQPQHF. In DNA, the CDR3 is TGCGCCAGCAGCCAATTGGGCAATCAGCCCCAGCATTTT.

The rearrangement joins TRBV3-1 (or the pseudogene TRBV3-2) to TRBJ1-5; unclear D gene. The CDR3 has 14 residues. The ends were cut back, 4 bases at V and 0 bases at J, with 7 bases in the middle. Germline V gene lookup returns CDR1 LGHDT and CDR2 YNNKEL (reference sequence). The CDR3 here is CASSLDGSNQPQHF. As DNA, the CDR3 is TGTGCCAGCAGCCTGGACGGTAGCAATCAGCCCCAGCATTTT.

This clone was picked up one time. The V and J genes are TRBV20-1 and TRBJ1-1, with D possibly TRBD1 on 5 matching bases. The germline V gene encodes CDR1 DFQATT and CDR2 SNEGSKA (reference sequence). There are 13 residues in the CDR3. V dropped 3 bases and J dropped 5 bases, with 13 bases sitting between them. CDR3 sequence (DNA): TGCAGTGCTAGTCCTTCGGGGGGAACTGAAGCTTTCTTT. It specifies CSASPSGGTEAFF.

A few counts support this clone. The chain employs TRBV5-6 and TRBJ2-7; possible D gene TRBD1, 5 bases. CDR3 length: 16 amino acids. V dropped 0 bases and J dropped 4 bases, with 17 bases sitting between them. Germline assignment: CDR1 SGHDT and CDR2 YYEEEE. CDR3: CASSLGVQGPWYEQYF. CDR3 bases: TGTGCCAGCAGCTTGGGAGTGCAGGGCCCATGGTACGAGCAGTACTTC.

This clone was counted between two and nine times. V usage is TRBV10-3 and J usage is TRBJ1-1, with D hard to call. The CDR3 is 12 residues long. Trimming pared 5 bases from V and 2 bases from J, leaving 6 bases between. Germline V gene sequence: CDR1 ENHRY, CDR2 SYGVKD. CDR3 DNA: TGTGCCATCAGTACGACCAACACTGAAGCTTTCTTT. Protein sequence: CAISTTNTEAFF.

CDR3 in DNA: TGCGCCACCAGGACAGGGAATAATTCACCCCTCCACTTT. It translates to CATRTGNNSPLHF. This chain connects TRBV5-1 to TRBJ1-6, with 8 bases lining up with TRBD1. CDR3 length: 13 residues. Germline-derived CDR1 and CDR2 are SGHRS and YFSETQ. V trimming: 9 bases; J trimming: 5 bases; junction bases outside the gene matches: 4.

This chain uses TRBV6-5 with TRBJ2-4, with D perhaps given as TRBD1 or TRBD2 (5 bases each). The CDR3 is 15 amino acids. The V end lost 0 bases, the J end lost 9 bases, and 15 bases lay between the germline ends. The germline V gene has CDR1 MNHEY and CDR2 SVGAGI. This CDR3 reads CASSYSIGTSGIQYF. The CDR3 DNA reads as TGTGCCAGCAGTTACTCGATTGGGACGTCGGGCATTCAGTACTTC.

This chain joins TRBV10-3 and TRBJ1-2; D is unresolved. Trimming pared 3 bases from V and 4 bases from J, leaving 6 bases between. The germline gives CDR1 ENHRY, CDR2 SYGVKD. The CDR3 length is 12 residues. The CDR3, as DNA: TGTGCCATCAGTGACTTCCCCTATGGCTACACCTTC. This encodes CAISDFPYGYTF.

This sequence joins TRBV18 and TRBJ1-4, with 9 bases fitting TRBD1. Germline V gene lookup returns CDR1 KGHSH and CDR2 LQKENI. The CDR3 covers 16 residues. Trimming took 1 base from V and 8 from J; bases not matched to a gene: 8. The CDR3 sequence is CASSPQQGARDEKLFF. CDR3 in DNA: TGTGCCAGCTCACCACAACAGGGGGCGAGGGACGAAAAACTGTTTTTT. The variable domain in full, with the rest retrieved from reference TRBV18 and TRBJ1-4, is NAGVMQNPRHLVRRRGQEARLRCSPMKGHSHVYWYRQLPEEGLKFMVYLQKENIIDESGMPKERFSAEFPKEGPSILRIQQVVRGDSAAYFCASSPQQGARDEKLFFGSGTQLSVL.

The CDR3 DNA reads TGTGCCTGGAGTGTACTAGCACAGCTTAACACTGAAGCTTTCTTT. Encoded protein: CAWSVLAQLNTEAFF. The V gene is TRBV30, the J gene TRBJ1-1; no firm D call. The CDR3 sequence is 15 residues long. The V and J ends lost 0 bases and 2 bases respectively, with 13 bases between them. In germline, CDR1 is GTSNPN, CDR2 SVGIG (reference sequence). The full variable domain, in which reference TRBV30 and TRBJ1-1 provide the parts outside the CDR3, is SQTIHQWPATLVQPVGSPLSLECTVEGTSNPNLYWYRQAAGRGLQLLFYSVGIGQISSEVPQNLSASRPQDRQFILSSKKLLLSDSGFYLCAWSVLAQLNTEAFFGQGTRLTVV.

The chain combines TRBV24-1 with TRBJ1-4; D might be TRBD1 (5 bases). Trimming took off 3 bases at V and 7 bases at J, with 11 bases between the two ends. CDR1 KGHDR and CDR2 SFDVKD come from the germline V gene. This CDR3 has 14 amino acids. The CDR3 region has the DNA TGTGCCACCAGTGATCCGGGGGATAGTGAAAAACTGTTTTTT. Translated, it gives CATSDPGDSEKLFF.

Many counts were recorded for this clone. This rearrangement joins TRBV11-2 to TRBJ2-1; 7 bases agree with TRBD1. V shed 5 bases and J 4 bases; nucleotides not matched to a gene: 8. Germline V gene data show CDR1 as SGHAT and CDR2 as FQNNGV. This CDR3 has 15 amino acids. The CDR3 loop is CASSAQPGQYNEQFF. The CDR3 nucleotides are TGTGCCAGCAGCGCTCAACCGGGACAGTACAATGAGCAGTTCTTC.

This rearrangement joins TRBV27 to TRBJ1-5; D uncertain. Between the trimmed V and J ends, which lost 6 bases and 7 bases, there was a span of 16 bases. The germline CDR1 and CDR2 sequences are MNHEY and SMNVEV (reference sequence). There are 14 residues in the CDR3. CDR3: CASSRLAGGQPQHF. As DNA, the CDR3 is TGTGCCAGCAGCCGACTCGCTGGCGGGCAGCCCCAGCATTTT.

This chain joins TRBV30 and TRBJ2-5; 9 bases line up with TRBD2. This CDR3 has 14 amino acids. J gave up 6 bases and V 0 bases, and 5 bases lay outside the gene matches. Germline V CDR1 and CDR2: GTSNPN, SVGIG (reference sequence). CDR3 sequence reads: CAWSVGTSRKTQYF. For the CDR3, the DNA is TGTGCCTGGAGTGTAGGGACTAGCAGGAAGACCCAGTACTTC.

J is TRBJ1-3 and V is TRBV6-5; D call uncertain. V lost 7 bases and J 8 bases, leaving 9 bases between the germline ends. The CDR3 covers 11 residues. The germline CDR1 and CDR2 sequences are MNHEY and SVGAGI. CDR3 residues: CASTGEYTIYF. The CDR3 region has the DNA TGTGCCAGCACGGGCGAATACACCATATATTTT.

The J gene is TRBJ2-7, the V gene TRBV28, with TRBD2 as a possible D gene (5 bases). Per germline, CDR1 MDHEN and CDR2 SYDVKM. The V end lost 8 bases, the J end lost 4 bases, and 18 bases lay between the germline ends. This CDR3 region has 14 residues. As DNA, the CDR3 is TGTGCCAGCGTAGGACTCCACGGATTGTACGAGCAGTACTTC. Its translation is CASVGLHGLYEQYF.

V gene TRBV11-3 combines with J gene TRBJ2-1; a weak D match, TRBD2 (5 bases). CDR3 size: 15 residues. Germline V lookup: CDR1 SGHNT, CDR2 YENEEA. Trimming shortened V by 5 bases and J by 0 bases, and 11 bases separated the two germline ends. The DNA of the CDR3 is TGTGCCAGCAGCCGAAGCGGTAGCTCCTACAATGAGCAGTTCTTC. It specifies CASSRSGSSYNEQFF.

V is TRBV15 and J is TRBJ1-5; D is perhaps TRBD1 (5 bases). The germline V gene has CDR1 LNHNV and CDR2 YYDKDF (reference sequence). This CDR3 contains 14 residues. The V end lost 1 base, the J end lost 4 bases, and 8 bases lay between the germline ends. The CDR3 nucleotides are TGTGCCACCAGCAGAGGACAGCTAAATCAGCCCCAGCATTTT. It translates to CATSRGQLNQPQHF.

The gene calls are TRBV7-2 and TRBJ2-3, with D uncertain. V was shortened by 5 bases and J by 0 bases, with 9 bases between the two germline ends. CDR3 size: 14 residues. Germline CDR1 is SGHTA and CDR2 is FQGNSA. CDR3 DNA: TGTGCCAGCAGCCCATTGACTAGCACAGATACGCAGTATTTT. Protein product: CASSPLTSTDTQYF.

The chain uses TRBV2 and TRBJ2-5; no clear D gene. With 5 bases removed from V and 1 base from J, the gap between germline ends came to 5 bases. CDR3 length equals 12 residues. CDR1 is SNHLY, CDR2 FYNNEI, per germline. The CDR3 sequence is CASSMAQETQYF. The CDR3 DNA follows: TGTGCCAGCAGTATGGCCCAAGAGACCCAGTACTTC.

This rearrangement joins TRBV7-2 to TRBJ1-4; D ambiguous. Germline CDR1 reads SGHTA; CDR2 reads FQGNSA. This CDR3 contains 14 residues. V was clipped by 1 base and J by 8 bases, with 11 bases between them. The CDR3 is CASSLGGFREKLFF. In nucleotides, the CDR3 is TGTGCCAGCAGCTTAGGAGGTTTTAGGGAAAAACTGTTTTTT.

The chain is built from TRBV19 and TRBJ1-2; the D is unclear. CDR1 is LNHDA and CDR2 is SQIVND in the germline V gene (reference sequence). V lost 6 bases, J lost 5 bases, and 19 bases lay in between. CDR3 length: 15 amino acids. CDR3 DNA: TGTGCCAGTAGCCCCCTCGGGCCGGGGTATTATGGCTACACCTTC. Translated, it gives CASSPLGPGYYGYTF.

The chain has TRBV28 and TRBJ1-1, with D possibly TRBD1 on 5 matching bases. V was trimmed by 6 bases and J by 8 bases, leaving 10 bases between them. Germline V gene lookup returns CDR1 MDHEN and CDR2 SYDVKM. The CDR3 spans 11 residues. The CDR3 nucleotides are TGTGCCAGCAGAAAACCAGGGGAAGCTTTCTTT. Protein: CASRKPGEAFF. Supplemented by reference TRBV28 and TRBJ1-1, the full variable domain reads DVKVTQSSRYLVKRTGEKVFLECVQDMDHENMFWYRQDPGLGLRLIYFSYDVKMKEKGDIPEGYSVSREKKERFSLILESASTNQTSMYLCASRKPGEAFFGQGTRLTVV.

The CDR3 nucleotides are TGTGCCTGGGTGGACGGGAGCTCCTACGAGCAGTACTTC. It specifies CAWVDGSSYEQYF. The chain has TRBV30 and TRBJ2-7, with a possible D match to TRBD2 (6 bases). The CDR3 sequence is 13 residues long. Germline-derived CDR1 and CDR2 are GTSNPN and SVGIG (reference sequence). V dropped 5 bases and J dropped 0 bases, with 11 bases sitting between them.

The V gene is TRBV30, the J gene TRBJ2-1, with 10 bases fitting TRBD1. In germline, CDR1 is GTSNPN, CDR2 SVGIG (reference sequence). The CDR3 spans 14 residues. The V gene end was trimmed by 3 bases and the J gene end by 8 bases; junction bases not matched to a gene: 7. The CDR3 region is CAWSADRGFYEQFF. The CDR3 bases are TGTGCCTGGAGCGCGGACAGGGGGTTTTATGAGCAGTTCTTC.

The chain uses TRBV5-4 and TRBJ2-1; maybe TRBD2 (6 bases). The CDR3 has 17 amino acids. The V gene's germline CDR1 is SGHNT and CDR2 YYREEE (reference sequence). V was pared by 1 base and J by 6 bases, with 20 bases between. CDR3 DNA sequence: TGTGCCAGCAGCTTGACATCCGGGATCGGGGGAGGCAATGAGCAGTTCTTC. This translates into CASSLTSGIGGGNEQFF.

The chain is built from TRBV5-1 and TRBJ2-2; 7 bases fit TRBD2. This CDR3 is built from 16 residues. Germline assignment: CDR1 SGHRS and CDR2 YFSETQ. V shed 3 bases and J 5 bases; nucleotides not matched to a gene: 10. CDR3 in amino acids: CASSSDPGGATGELFF. For the CDR3, the DNA is TGCGCCAGCAGCTCCGACCCGGGGGGAGCGACCGGGGAGCTGTTTTTT.

The chain couples TRBV7-2 to TRBJ2-7; TRBD2 agrees at 10 bases. The CDR3 sequence is 16 residues long. Germline-derived CDR1 and CDR2 are SGHTA and FQGNSA. V lost 2 bases, J lost 7 bases, and 11 bases stayed unmatched. In DNA, the CDR3 is TGTGCCAGCAGCTTAACGAATTCAGCGGGAGGGCGGGAGCAGTACTTC. Its translation is CASSLTNSAGGREQYF. The entire variable domain, with the rest obtained from reference TRBV7-2 and TRBJ2-7, is as follows: GAGVSQSPSNKVTEKGKDVELRCDPISGHTALYWYRQSLGQGLEFLIYFQGNSAPDKSGLPSDRFSAERTGGSVSTLTIQRTQQEDSAVYLCASSLTNSAGGREQYFGPGTRLTVT.

V gene TRBV28 combines with J gene TRBJ1-5, with D perhaps matching TRBD1 (6 bases). CDR3 length: 16 residues. The V gene's germline CDR1 is MDHEN and CDR2 SYDVKM. V gave up 5 bases and J gave up 3 bases, with 17 bases separating them. The CDR3 sequence is CASSRQGSGINQPQHF. CDR3 nucleotides: TGTGCCAGCAGTCGTCAGGGGAGTGGGATCAATCAGCCCCAGCATTTT.

The J gene is TRBJ1-6, the V gene TRBV27; tentative D call: TRBD1 (5 bases). The CDR3 spans 14 residues. V dropped 6 bases and J dropped 7 bases, with 13 bases sitting between them. CDR1 is MNHEY and CDR2 is SMNVEV in the germline V gene (reference sequence). The CDR3 DNA follows: TGTGCCAGCAGACAGGAGCAGCTAAATTCACCCCTCCACTTT. As protein: CASRQEQLNSPLHF.

This chain links TRBV7-2 with TRBJ2-2; no definite D call. The V and J ends lost 1 base and 7 bases respectively, with 10 bases between them. CDR1 and CDR2 (germline): SGHTA, FQGNSA. The CDR3 consists of 14 residues. As DNA, the CDR3 is TGTGCCAGCAGCTTAGAAAACAGCCTCGGGGAGCTGTTTTTT. Translation gives CASSLENSLGELFF.